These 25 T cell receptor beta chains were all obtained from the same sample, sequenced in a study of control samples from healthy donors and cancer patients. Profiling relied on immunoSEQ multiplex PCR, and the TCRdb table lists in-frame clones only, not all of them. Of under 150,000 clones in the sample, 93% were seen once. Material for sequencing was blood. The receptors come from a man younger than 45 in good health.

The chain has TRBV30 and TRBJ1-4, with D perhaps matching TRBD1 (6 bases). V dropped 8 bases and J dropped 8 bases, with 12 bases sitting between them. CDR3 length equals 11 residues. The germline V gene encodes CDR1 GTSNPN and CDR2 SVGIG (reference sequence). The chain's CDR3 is CAGGRGEKLFF. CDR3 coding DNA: TGTGCCGGGGGTAGGGGGGAAAAACTGTTTTTT.

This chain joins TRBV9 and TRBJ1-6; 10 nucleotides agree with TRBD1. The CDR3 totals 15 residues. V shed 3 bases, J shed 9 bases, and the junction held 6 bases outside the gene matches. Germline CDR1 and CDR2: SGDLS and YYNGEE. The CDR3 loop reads CASSGPGQGTSPLHF. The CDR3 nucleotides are TGTGCCAGCAGCGGTCCGGGACAGGGGACTTCACCCCTCCACTTT.

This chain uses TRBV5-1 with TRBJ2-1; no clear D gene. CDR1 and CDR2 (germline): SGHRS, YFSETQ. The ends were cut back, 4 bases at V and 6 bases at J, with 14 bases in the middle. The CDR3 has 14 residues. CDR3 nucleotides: TGCGCCAGCAGCACGCCGACTCCCCCCAATGAGCAGTTCTTC. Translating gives CASSTPTPPNEQFF.

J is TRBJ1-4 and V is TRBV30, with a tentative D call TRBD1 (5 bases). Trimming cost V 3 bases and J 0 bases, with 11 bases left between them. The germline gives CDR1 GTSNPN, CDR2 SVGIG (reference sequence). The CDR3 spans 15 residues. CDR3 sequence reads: CAWRPTVATNEKLFF. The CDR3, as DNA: TGTGCCTGGAGACCGACAGTTGCAACTAATGAAAAACTGTTTTTT.

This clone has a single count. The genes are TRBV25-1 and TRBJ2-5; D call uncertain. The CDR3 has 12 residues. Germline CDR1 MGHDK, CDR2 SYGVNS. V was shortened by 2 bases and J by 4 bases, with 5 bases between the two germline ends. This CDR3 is CASSEGGETQYF. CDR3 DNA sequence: TGTGCCAGCAGTGAAGGTGGAGAGACCCAGTACTTC. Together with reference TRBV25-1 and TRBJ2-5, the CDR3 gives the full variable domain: EADIYQTPRYLVIGTGKKITLECSQTMGHDKMYWYQQDPGMELHLIHYSYGVNSTEKGDLSSESTVSRIRTEHFPLTLESARPSHTSQYLCASSEGGETQYFGPGTRLLVL.

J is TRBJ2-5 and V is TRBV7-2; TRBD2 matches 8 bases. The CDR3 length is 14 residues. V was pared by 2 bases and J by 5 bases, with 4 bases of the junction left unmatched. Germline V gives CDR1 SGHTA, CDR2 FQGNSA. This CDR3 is CASSLKRGGETQYF. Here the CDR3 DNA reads TGTGCCAGCAGCTTAAAGCGCGGGGGGGAGACCCAGTACTTC.

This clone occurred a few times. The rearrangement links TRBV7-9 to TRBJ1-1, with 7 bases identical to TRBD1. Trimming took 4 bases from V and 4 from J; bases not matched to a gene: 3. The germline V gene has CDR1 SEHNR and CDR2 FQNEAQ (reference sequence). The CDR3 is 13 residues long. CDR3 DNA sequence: TGTGCCAGCAGCTCCTACAGGGGCACTGAAGCTTTCTTT. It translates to CASSSYRGTEAFF.

The CDR3 loop is CASSPNAGAYNEQFF. In DNA, the CDR3 is TGTGCCAGTAGCCCGAACGCGGGGGCCTACAATGAGCAGTTCTTC. This rearrangement joins TRBV19 to TRBJ2-1, with 7 bases lining up with TRBD2. CDR3 length: 15 amino acids. V lost 6 bases to trimming and J lost 2 bases; unmatched junction nucleotides: 7. CDR1 LNHDA and CDR2 SQIVND come from the germline V gene (reference sequence).

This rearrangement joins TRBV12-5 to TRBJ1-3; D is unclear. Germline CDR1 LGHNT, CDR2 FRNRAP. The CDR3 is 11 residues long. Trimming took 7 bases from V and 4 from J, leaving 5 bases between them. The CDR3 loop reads CASAYGNTIYF. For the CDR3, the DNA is TGTGCTAGTGCTTACGGAAACACCATATATTTT.

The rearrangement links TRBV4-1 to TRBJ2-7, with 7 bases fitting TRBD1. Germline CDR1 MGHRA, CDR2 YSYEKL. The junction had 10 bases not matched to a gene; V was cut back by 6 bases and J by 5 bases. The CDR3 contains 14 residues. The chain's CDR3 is CASSPLAGGNEQYV. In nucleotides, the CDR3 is TGCGCCAGCAGTCCCCTGGCAGGGGGTAACGAGCAGTACGTC.

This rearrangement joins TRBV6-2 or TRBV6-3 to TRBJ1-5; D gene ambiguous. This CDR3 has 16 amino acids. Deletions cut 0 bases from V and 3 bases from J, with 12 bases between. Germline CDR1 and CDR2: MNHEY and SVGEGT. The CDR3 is CASSYSTGGTNQPQHF. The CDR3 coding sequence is TGTGCCAGCAGTTACTCGACCGGAGGTACCAATCAGCCCCAGCATTTT.

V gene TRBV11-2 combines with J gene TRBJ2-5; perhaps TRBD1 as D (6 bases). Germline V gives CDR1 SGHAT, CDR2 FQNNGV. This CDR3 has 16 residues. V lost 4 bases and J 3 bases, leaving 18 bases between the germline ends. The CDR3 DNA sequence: TGTGCCAGCAGCTACCTGGGGACACAGAACAAAGAGACCCAGTACTTC. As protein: CASSYLGTQNKETQYF.

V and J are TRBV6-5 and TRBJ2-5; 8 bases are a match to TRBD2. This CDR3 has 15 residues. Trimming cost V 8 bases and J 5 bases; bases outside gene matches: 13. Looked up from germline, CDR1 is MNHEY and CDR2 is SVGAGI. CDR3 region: CASFTYGGGWETQYF. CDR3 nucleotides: TGTGCCAGCTTTACTTATGGCGGGGGGTGGGAGACCCAGTACTTC.

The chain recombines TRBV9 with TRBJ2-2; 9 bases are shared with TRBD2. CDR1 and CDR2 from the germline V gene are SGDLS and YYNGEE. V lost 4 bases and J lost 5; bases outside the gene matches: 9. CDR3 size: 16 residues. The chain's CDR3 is CASSPQASGTTGELFF. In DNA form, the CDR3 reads TGTGCCAGCAGCCCTCAGGCTAGCGGGACGACCGGGGAGCTGTTTTTT. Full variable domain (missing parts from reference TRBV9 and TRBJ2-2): DSGVTQTPKHLITATGQRVTLRCSPRSGDLSVYWYQQSLDQGLQFLIQYYNGEERAKGNILERFSAQQFPDLHSELNLSSLELGDSALYFCASSPQASGTTGELFFGEGSRLTVL.

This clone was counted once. As DNA, the CDR3 is TGTGCCAGTAGTCCCATGACTAGTAGTACGCAGTATTTT. Encoded protein: CASSPMTSSTQYF. V and J are TRBV19 and TRBJ2-3; D might be TRBD2 (6 bases). V was clipped by 5 bases and J by 8 bases, with 14 bases between them. The CDR3 extends over 13 amino acids. Per the germline V gene, CDR1 is LNHDA and CDR2 is SQIVND (reference sequence).

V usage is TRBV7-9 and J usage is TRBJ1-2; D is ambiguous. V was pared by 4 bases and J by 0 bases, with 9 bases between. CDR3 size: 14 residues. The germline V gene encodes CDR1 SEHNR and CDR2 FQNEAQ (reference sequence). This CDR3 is CASSWVGANYGYTF. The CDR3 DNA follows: TGTGCCAGCAGCTGGGTCGGGGCTAACTATGGCTACACCTTC.

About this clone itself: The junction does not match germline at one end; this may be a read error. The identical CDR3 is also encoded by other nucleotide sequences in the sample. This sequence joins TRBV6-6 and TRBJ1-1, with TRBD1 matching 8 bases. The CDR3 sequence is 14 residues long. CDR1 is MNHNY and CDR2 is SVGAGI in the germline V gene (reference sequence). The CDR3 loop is CASSYQGANTEAFF. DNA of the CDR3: TGTGCCAGCAGTTACCAGGGGGCGAACACCGAAGCTTTCTTT.

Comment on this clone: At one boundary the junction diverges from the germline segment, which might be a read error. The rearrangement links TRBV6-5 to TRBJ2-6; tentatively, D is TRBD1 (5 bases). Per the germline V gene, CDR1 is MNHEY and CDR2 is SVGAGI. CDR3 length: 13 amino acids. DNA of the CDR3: TGTGCTAGCAGGGCTGCTGGGGCCAACGTCCTGACTTTC. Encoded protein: CASRAAGANVLTF.

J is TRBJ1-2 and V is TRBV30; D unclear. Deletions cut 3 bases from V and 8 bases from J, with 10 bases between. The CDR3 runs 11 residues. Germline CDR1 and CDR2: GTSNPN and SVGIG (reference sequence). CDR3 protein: CAWSKQGGYTF. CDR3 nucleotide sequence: TGTGCCTGGAGCAAACAAGGGGGCTACACCTTC.

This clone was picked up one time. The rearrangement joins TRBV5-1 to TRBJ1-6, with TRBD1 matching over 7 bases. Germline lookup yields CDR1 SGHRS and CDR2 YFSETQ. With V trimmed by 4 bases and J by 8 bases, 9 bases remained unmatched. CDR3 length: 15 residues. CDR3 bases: TGCGCCAGCAGCGAAACAGGGGTGGACTATTCACCCCTCCACTTT. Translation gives CASSETGVDYSPLHF.

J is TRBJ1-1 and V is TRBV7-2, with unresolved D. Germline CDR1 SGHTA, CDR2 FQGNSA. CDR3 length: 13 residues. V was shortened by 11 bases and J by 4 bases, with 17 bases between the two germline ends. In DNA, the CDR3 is TGTGCCCAGTCGCGAGGGCCGAGCACTGAAGCTTTCTTT. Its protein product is CAQSRGPSTEAFF.

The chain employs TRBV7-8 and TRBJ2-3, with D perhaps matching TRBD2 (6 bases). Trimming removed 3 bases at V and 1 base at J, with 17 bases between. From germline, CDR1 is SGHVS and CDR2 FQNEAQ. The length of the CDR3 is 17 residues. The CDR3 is CASSFQTPGTGTDTQYF. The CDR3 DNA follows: TGTGCCAGCAGCTTTCAAACACCAGGGACTGGCACAGATACGCAGTATTTT. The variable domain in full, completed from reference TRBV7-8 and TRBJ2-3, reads GAGVSQSPRYKVAKRGQDVALRCDPISGHVSLFWYQQALGQGPEFLTYFQNEAQLDKSGLPSDRFFAERPEGSVSTLKIQRTQQEDSAVYLCASSFQTPGTGTDTQYFGPGTRLTVL.

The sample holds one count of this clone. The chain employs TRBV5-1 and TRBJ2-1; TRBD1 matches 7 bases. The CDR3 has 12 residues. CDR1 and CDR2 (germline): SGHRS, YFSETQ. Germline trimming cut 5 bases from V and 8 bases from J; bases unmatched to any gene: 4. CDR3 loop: CASRKTGDEQFF. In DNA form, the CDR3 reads TGCGCCAGCAGGAAAACAGGGGATGAGCAGTTCTTC. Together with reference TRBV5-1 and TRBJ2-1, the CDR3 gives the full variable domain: KAGVTQTPRYLIKTRGQQVTLSCSPISGHRSVSWYQQTPGQGLQFLFEYFSETQRNKGNFPGRFSGRQFSNSRSEMNVSTLELGDSALYLCASRKTGDEQFFGPGTRLTVL.

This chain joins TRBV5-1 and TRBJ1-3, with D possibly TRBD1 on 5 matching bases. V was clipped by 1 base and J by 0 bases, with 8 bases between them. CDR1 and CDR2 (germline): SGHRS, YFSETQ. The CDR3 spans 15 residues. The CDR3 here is CASSLQGSSGNTIYF. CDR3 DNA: TGCGCCAGCAGCTTGCAGGGAAGCTCTGGAAACACCATATATTTT.

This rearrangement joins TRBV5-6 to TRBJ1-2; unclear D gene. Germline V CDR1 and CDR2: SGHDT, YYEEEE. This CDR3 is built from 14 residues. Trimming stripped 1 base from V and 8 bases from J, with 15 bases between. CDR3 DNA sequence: TGTGCCAGCAGCTTGTTGGTAGGAATCGTGGGCTACACCTTC. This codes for CASSLLVGIVGYTF. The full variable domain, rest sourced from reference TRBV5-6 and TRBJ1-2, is DAGVTQSPTHLIKTRGQQVTLRCSPKSGHDTVSWYQQALGQGPQFIFQYYEEEERQRGNFPDRFSGHQFPNYSSELNVNALLLGDSALYLCASSLLVGIVGYTFGSGTRLTVV.